This entry lists 31 T cell receptor beta chains sequenced from one sample in a study of blood T cell repertoires in COVID-19. Measured with immunoSEQ multiplex PCR; TCRdb has only the in-frame clones, and not every one. The sample includes approximately 200,000 clones, over 75% of them seen just once. The sample was PBMCs or T cells enriched from blood (not recorded which). The receptors were sampled from a woman in her twenties or thirties who had been exposed to COVID-19.

The J gene is TRBJ2-5, the V gene TRBV14, with D perhaps matching TRBD1 (6 bases). This CDR3 comprises 14 residues. The germline V gene encodes CDR1 SGHDN and CDR2 FVKESK. The ends were cut back, 1 base at V and 1 base at J, with 7 bases in the middle. DNA for the CDR3: TGTGCCAGCAGCCAAGGGGACATCCAAGAGACCCAGTACTTC. Its protein product is CASSQGDIQETQYF.

This chain uses TRBV4-2 with TRBJ2-5; a weak D match, TRBD1 (5 bases). The ends were cut back, 5 bases at V and 4 bases at J, with 11 bases in the middle. The CDR3 totals 13 residues. Germline CDR1 is LGHNA and CDR2 is YNFKEQ. CDR3 in DNA: TGTGCCAGCAGCTCCAGGGCTACAGAGACCCAGTACTTC. Amino acids: CASSSRATETQYF.

V usage is TRBV29-1 and J usage is TRBJ1-2; D is uncertain. The CDR3 extends over 12 amino acids. The V and J ends lost 5 bases and 4 bases respectively, with 11 bases between them. Looked up from germline, CDR1 is SQVTM and CDR2 is ANQGSEA. The CDR3 is CSVLPGSYGYTF. In DNA, the CDR3 is TGCAGCGTTCTGCCAGGCAGCTATGGCTACACCTTC.

This clone was counted a few times. The chain links TRBV9 to TRBJ1-6; maybe TRBD1 (6 bases). The germline CDR1 and CDR2 sequences are SGDLS and YYNGEE. The V end lost 0 bases, the J end lost 9 bases, and 7 bases lay between the germline ends. The CDR3 is 13 residues long. CDR3: CASSVAGASPLHF. CDR3 DNA sequence: TGTGCCAGCAGCGTAGCAGGGGCTTCACCCCTCCACTTT. Supplemented by reference TRBV9 and TRBJ1-6, the full variable domain reads DSGVTQTPKHLITATGQRVTLRCSPRSGDLSVYWYQQSLDQGLQFLIQYYNGEERAKGNILERFSAQQFPDLHSELNLSSLELGDSALYFCASSVAGASPLHFGNGTRLTVT.

The genes are TRBV11-2 and TRBJ2-2; the D gene is possibly TRBD2 (7 bases). This CDR3 comprises 16 residues. Germline values: CDR1 SGHAT, CDR2 FQNNGV. The V gene lost 1 base and the J gene lost 7 bases, with 16 bases spanning the gap. The CDR3 coding sequence is TGTGCCAGCAGCTTAGGATGGGGGGGCCGTAACGGGGAGCTGTTTTTT. This codes for CASSLGWGGRNGELFF.

This sequence joins TRBV4-1 and TRBJ2-1; 8 nucleotides align to TRBD2. The CDR3 length is 16 residues. Trimming took 4 bases from V and 8 from J; bases not matched to a gene: 13. From germline, CDR1 is MGHRA and CDR2 YSYEKL. The CDR3, as DNA: TGCGCCAGCAGCCGAGCAGTGCGGGAGGCGGGGGATGAGCAGTTCTTC. It codes for CASSRAVREAGDEQFF.

This rearrangement joins TRBV28 to TRBJ1-3, with D possibly being TRBD1 (6 bases). CDR3 size: 16 residues. Trimming cost V 2 bases and J 0 bases, with 11 bases left between them. Per germline, CDR1 MDHEN and CDR2 SYDVKM. The CDR3 DNA sequence: TGTGCCAGCAGTTTACGAACAGGGCGCTCTGGAAACACCATATATTTT. Translated, it gives CASSLRTGRSGNTIYF.

V and J are TRBV4-1 and TRBJ1-2; D unclear. There are 15 residues in the CDR3. V lost 0 bases, J lost 0 bases, and 8 bases lay in between. Germline-derived CDR1 and CDR2 are MGHRA and YSYEKL. CDR3 amino acids: CASSQDVTANYGYTF. CDR3 bases: TGCGCCAGCAGCCAAGATGTAACGGCTAACTATGGCTACACCTTC.

This clone was seen just once. The V gene is TRBV19, the J gene TRBJ2-3, with TRBD2 identical over 13 bases. CDR3 size: 18 residues. Germline-derived CDR1 and CDR2 are LNHDA and SQIVND (reference sequence). V shed 5 bases and J 3 bases; nucleotides not matched to a gene: 11. CDR3 region: CASSVLAGGPIETDTQYF. The CDR3 DNA is TGTGCCAGTAGTGTACTAGCGGGAGGGCCGATTGAGACAGATACGCAGTATTTT.

V gene TRBV6-5 combines with J gene TRBJ2-7, with a weak D call TRBD1 (6 bases). CDR1 and CDR2 (germline): MNHEY, SVGAGI. The CDR3 spans 12 residues. Trimming left V 7 bases short and J 4 bases short, with 11 bases between. In nucleotides, the CDR3 is TGTGCCAGCACCGAAGGGGGATACGAGCAGTACTTC. Protein sequence: CASTEGGYEQYF.

This sequence joins TRBV25-1 and TRBJ1-1; tentatively, D is TRBD1 (6 bases). Trimming removed 3 bases from V and 0 bases from J, with 14 bases in between. The germline gives CDR1 MGHDK, CDR2 SYGVNS. The CDR3 is 16 amino acids. The CDR3 loop reads CASSDAGGLMNTEAFF. CDR3 DNA sequence: TGTGCCAGCAGTGATGCCGGGGGGCTTATGAACACTGAAGCTTTCTTT.

The rearrangement links TRBV28 to TRBJ1-2, with 9 bases matching TRBD1. Per the germline V gene, CDR1 is MDHEN and CDR2 is SYDVKM. J gave up 7 bases and V 4 bases, and 7 bases lay outside the gene matches. The CDR3 length is 14 residues. The CDR3 bases are TGTGCCAGCAGTTCACAGGGGGCTCTTTCTGGCTACACCTTC. Translation: CASSSQGALSGYTF.

CDR3 in DNA: TGTGCCAGCAGTGTACAATACGAGCAGTACTTC. Translation gives CASSVQYEQYF. This chain joins TRBV2 and TRBJ2-7; D call uncertain. CDR3 size: 11 residues. Germline-derived CDR1 and CDR2 are SNHLY and FYNNEI. Trimming removed 4 bases at V and 4 bases at J, with 5 bases between.

The V and J genes are TRBV6-4 and TRBJ2-2, with TRBD2 matching 7 bases. The CDR3 contains 13 residues. The germline gives CDR1 MRHNA, CDR2 SNTAGT. Trimming took 4 bases from V and 4 from J; bases not matched to a gene: 0. CDR3 sequence reads: CASSGTSTGELFF. The CDR3 DNA is TGTGCCAGCAGTGGGACTAGCACCGGGGAGCTGTTTTTT.

V is TRBV5-1 and J is TRBJ2-1; the D gene is possibly TRBD2 (5 bases). Germline assignment: CDR1 SGHRS and CDR2 YFSETQ. The length of the CDR3 is 17 residues. V gave up 2 bases and J gave up 0 bases, with 15 bases separating them. In DNA, the CDR3 is TGCGCCAGCAGCTTAGGTTTCGGGGAAAGCTCCTACAATGAGCAGTTCTTC. This translates into CASSLGFGESSYNEQFF.

The V and J genes are TRBV5-1 and TRBJ2-5; 7 nucleotides line up with TRBD2. The CDR3 length is 16 residues. Trimming removed 1 base from V and 3 bases from J; junction bases left unmatched: 9. The germline CDR1 and CDR2 sequences are SGHRS and YFSETQ. CDR3 DNA: TGCGCCAGCAGCTTGTCTGACGGCGGGGGTAAAGAGACCCAGTACTTC. Its translation: CASSLSDGGGKETQYF.

This chain connects TRBV15 to TRBJ2-6; D not resolved. CDR3 length: 15 residues. V shed 0 bases and J shed 2 bases, with 5 bases lying between them. Per germline, CDR1 LNHNV and CDR2 YYDKDF (reference sequence). CDR3 nucleotide sequence: TGTGCCACCAGCAGAGAGCCAGCTGGGGCCAACGTCCTGACTTTC. Translation: CATSREPAGANVLTF.

The chain is built from TRBV29-1 and TRBJ1-2; weak D call: TRBD1 (6 bases). Trimming cost V 6 bases and J 4 bases, with 12 bases left between them. The CDR3 runs to 12 residues. Germline CDR1 and CDR2: SQVTM and ANQGSEA. The CDR3: CSVATTGYGYTF. In DNA, the CDR3 is TGCAGCGTCGCTACGACAGGCTATGGCTACACCTTC. The full variable domain, in which reference TRBV29-1 and TRBJ1-2 provide the parts outside the CDR3, is SAVISQKPSRDICQRGTSLTIQCQVDSQVTMMFWYRQQPGQSLTLIATANQGSEATYESGFVIDKFPISRPNLTFSTLTVSNMSPEDSSIYLCSVATTGYGYTFGSGTRLTVV.

The chain combines TRBV27 with TRBJ1-1; D call uncertain. The length of the CDR3 is 14 residues. The germline V and J ends were trimmed by 2 bases and 6 bases, with 13 bases remaining between them. Germline CDR1 MNHEY, CDR2 SMNVEV (reference sequence). In DNA, the CDR3 is TGTGCCAGCAGTTTAACCCGCGGCGGCCCTGAAGCTTTCTTT. Residues: CASSLTRGGPEAFF.

The J gene is TRBJ2-6, the V gene TRBV15, with 7 nucleotides matching TRBD2. The CDR3 contains 16 residues. Germline V gene sequence: CDR1 LNHNV, CDR2 YYDKDF (reference sequence). J lost 2 bases, V lost 3 bases, and 4 bases had no gene match. The CDR3 sequence: CATSSSGGAGANVLTF. The CDR3 DNA follows: TGTGCCACCAGCAGTTCGGGGGGAGCTGGGGCCAACGTCCTGACTTTC.

The chain links TRBV19 to TRBJ1-1, with 7 bases identical to TRBD1. Germline CDR1 reads LNHDA; CDR2 reads SQIVND (reference sequence). CDR3 length: 13 amino acids. V lost 0 bases, J lost 7 bases, and 2 bases stayed unmatched. CDR3 loop: CASSIDGQDEAFF. As DNA, the CDR3 is TGTGCCAGTAGTATAGACGGACAGGATGAAGCTTTCTTT.

The gene calls are TRBV6-5 and TRBJ2-3, with D tentatively TRBD2 (6 bases). Trimming pared 6 bases from V and 0 bases from J, leaving 13 bases between. The CDR3 sequence is 15 residues long. Germline assignment: CDR1 MNHEY and CDR2 SVGAGI. The CDR3 DNA reads TGTGCCAGCAGGGGGGGTACGACTAGCACAGATACGCAGTATTTT. Translated: CASRGGTTSTDTQYF.

The chain carries TRBV11-2 and TRBJ2-5, with 10 bases identical to TRBD1. CDR3 size: 16 residues. Germline CDR1 reads SGHAT; CDR2 reads FQNNGV. V trimming: 5 bases; J trimming: 3 bases; junction bases outside the gene matches: 9. In DNA, the CDR3 is TGTGCCAGCAGCCCGACGCCGGGACAGGGGAAAGAGACCCAGTACTTC. Protein product: CASSPTPGQGKETQYF.

The chain recombines TRBV5-5 with TRBJ1-5; 9 positions agree with TRBD1. Per the germline V gene, CDR1 is SGHKS and CDR2 is YYEKEE (reference sequence). The V gene end was trimmed by 4 bases and the J gene end by 6 bases; junction bases not matched to a gene: 11. This CDR3 contains 16 residues. The CDR3 nucleotides read TGTGCCAGCAGCCCTACCGGGACAGGGACATTTCAGCCCCAGCATTTT. Its translation is CASSPTGTGTFQPQHF.

V gene TRBV4-1 combines with J gene TRBJ2-7; 7 positions agree with TRBD1. The germline V gene encodes CDR1 MGHRA and CDR2 YSYEKL. J was trimmed by 0 bases and V by 8 bases; bases with no gene match: 7. The CDR3 length is 14 residues. CDR3 region: CASAGTASSYEQYF. DNA for the CDR3: TGCGCCAGCGCCGGGACAGCGAGCTCCTACGAGCAGTACTTC.

The J gene is TRBJ2-7, the V gene TRBV7-9; tentatively, D is TRBD1 (6 bases). The CDR3 has 14 residues. With 5 bases removed from V and 0 bases from J, the gap between germline ends came to 11 bases. The germline V gene has CDR1 SEHNR and CDR2 FQNEAQ (reference sequence). CDR3 region: CASSPGHSSYEQYF. For the CDR3, the DNA is TGTGCCAGCAGCCCGGGACATAGCTCCTACGAGCAGTACTTC.

This clone was seen more than once but under ten times. The V call is TRBV2, the J call TRBJ2-1, with 11 nucleotides matching TRBD2. Looked up from germline, CDR1 is SNHLY and CDR2 is FYNNEI. The V and J ends lost 3 bases and 5 bases, in that order; junction bases with no gene match: 3. The CDR3 contains 15 residues. The chain's CDR3 is CASSDLGLADNEQFF. The CDR3 DNA reads as TGTGCCAGCAGTGACCTGGGACTAGCGGACAATGAGCAGTTCTTC.

The chain joins TRBV29-1 to TRBJ1-6; D gene ambiguous. The ends were cut back, 0 bases at V and 0 bases at J, with 15 bases in the middle. The germline V gene has CDR1 SQVTM and CDR2 ANQGSEA. CDR3 length equals 18 residues. The CDR3 DNA sequence: TGCAGCGTTGAAGAAATGGGGTCGGGGTCCTCCTATAATTCACCCCTCCACTTT. Its protein product is CSVEEMGSGSSYNSPLHF.

The chain carries TRBV7-9 and TRBJ2-1; weak D call: TRBD1 (6 bases). From germline, CDR1 is SEHNR and CDR2 FQNEAQ (reference sequence). This CDR3 is 13 amino acids long. Trimming took off 5 bases at V and 10 bases at J, with 15 bases between the two ends. CDR3 region: CASSVQGFEEQFF. The CDR3 nucleotides are TGTGCCAGCAGCGTACAGGGTTTCGAGGAGCAGTTCTTC.

The chain is built from TRBV6-5 and TRBJ1-1, with 9 bases fitting TRBD1. V dropped 6 bases and J dropped 10; count of bases not matched to a gene: 9. Germline CDR1 and CDR2: MNHEY and SVGAGI. The CDR3 has 13 amino acids. The CDR3 spells CASRLRDRVTAFF. For the CDR3, the DNA is TGTGCCAGCAGACTCCGGGACAGGGTAACAGCTTTCTTT.

The V and J genes are TRBV5-1 and TRBJ1-2, with TRBD1 identical over 7 bases. Germline-derived CDR1 and CDR2 are SGHRS and YFSETQ. J was trimmed by 3 bases and V by 4 bases; bases with no gene match: 21. CDR3 length: 19 amino acids. CDR3 loop: CASSPTGANRGGGDYGYTF. CDR3 sequence (DNA): TGCGCCAGCAGCCCAACAGGGGCTAACAGGGGAGGAGGTGACTATGGCTACACCTTC.